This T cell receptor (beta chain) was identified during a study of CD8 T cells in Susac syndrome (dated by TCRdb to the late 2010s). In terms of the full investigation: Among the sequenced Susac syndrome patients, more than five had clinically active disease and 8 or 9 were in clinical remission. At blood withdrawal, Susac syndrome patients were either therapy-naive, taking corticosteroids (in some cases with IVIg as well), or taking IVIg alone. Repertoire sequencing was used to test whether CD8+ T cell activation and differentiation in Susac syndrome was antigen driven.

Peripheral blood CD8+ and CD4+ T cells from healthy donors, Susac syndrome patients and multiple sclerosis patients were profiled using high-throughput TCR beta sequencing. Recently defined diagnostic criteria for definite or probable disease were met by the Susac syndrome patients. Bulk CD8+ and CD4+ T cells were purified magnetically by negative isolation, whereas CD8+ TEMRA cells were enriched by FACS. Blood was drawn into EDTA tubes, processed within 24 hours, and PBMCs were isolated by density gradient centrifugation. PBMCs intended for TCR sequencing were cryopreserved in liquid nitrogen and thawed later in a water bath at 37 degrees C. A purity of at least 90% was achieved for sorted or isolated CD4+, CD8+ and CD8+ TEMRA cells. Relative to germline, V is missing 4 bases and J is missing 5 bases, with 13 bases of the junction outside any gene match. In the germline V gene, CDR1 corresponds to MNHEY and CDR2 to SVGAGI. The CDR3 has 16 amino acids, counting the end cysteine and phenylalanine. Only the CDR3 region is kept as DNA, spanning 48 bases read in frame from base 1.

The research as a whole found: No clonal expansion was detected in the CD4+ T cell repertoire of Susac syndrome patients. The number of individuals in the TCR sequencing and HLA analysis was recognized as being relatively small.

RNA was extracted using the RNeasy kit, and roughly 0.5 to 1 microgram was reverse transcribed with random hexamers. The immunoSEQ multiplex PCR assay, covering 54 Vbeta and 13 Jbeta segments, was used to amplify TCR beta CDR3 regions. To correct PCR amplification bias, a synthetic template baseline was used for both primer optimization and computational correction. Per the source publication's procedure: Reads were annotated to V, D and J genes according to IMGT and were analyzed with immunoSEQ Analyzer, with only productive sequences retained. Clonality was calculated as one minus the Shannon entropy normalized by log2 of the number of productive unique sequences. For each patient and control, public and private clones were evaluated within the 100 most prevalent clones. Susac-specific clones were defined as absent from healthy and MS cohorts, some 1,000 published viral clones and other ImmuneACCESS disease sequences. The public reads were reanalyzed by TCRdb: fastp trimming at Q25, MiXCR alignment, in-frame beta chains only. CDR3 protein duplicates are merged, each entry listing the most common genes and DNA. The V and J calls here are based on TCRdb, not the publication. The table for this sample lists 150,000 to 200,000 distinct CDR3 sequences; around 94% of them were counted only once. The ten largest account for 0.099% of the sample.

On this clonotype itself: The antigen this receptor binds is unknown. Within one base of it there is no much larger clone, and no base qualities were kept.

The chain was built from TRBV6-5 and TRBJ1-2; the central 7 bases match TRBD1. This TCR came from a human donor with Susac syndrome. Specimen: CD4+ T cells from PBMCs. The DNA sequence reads TGTGCCAGCAGTTCAACTCGAGGGGACAGACCGTATGGCTACACCTTC. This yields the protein CASSSTRGDRPYGYTF.